This T cell receptor beta chain is from a study of blood T cell repertoires in COVID-19. The ends were cut back, 5 bases at V and 1 base at J, with 17 bases in the middle. The CDR3 is made up of 16 amino acids. Looked up from germline, CDR1 is MGHRA and CDR2 is YSYEKL. TCRdb's table, derived via immunoSEQ multiplex PCR, lists solely in-frame clones and lacks some. This table holds about 130,000 clones, roughly 72% found once. The J gene is TRBJ1-1, the V gene TRBV4-1; D is undetermined. Sequencing was carried out using peripheral blood. The source of this sequence is a human donor in a cohort sampled during active COVID-19. Here the CDR3 reads CASSNRVGGRNTEAFF. The CDR3, as DNA: TGCGCCAGCAGCAACAGAGTCGGAGGACGGAACACTGAAGCTTTCTTT.